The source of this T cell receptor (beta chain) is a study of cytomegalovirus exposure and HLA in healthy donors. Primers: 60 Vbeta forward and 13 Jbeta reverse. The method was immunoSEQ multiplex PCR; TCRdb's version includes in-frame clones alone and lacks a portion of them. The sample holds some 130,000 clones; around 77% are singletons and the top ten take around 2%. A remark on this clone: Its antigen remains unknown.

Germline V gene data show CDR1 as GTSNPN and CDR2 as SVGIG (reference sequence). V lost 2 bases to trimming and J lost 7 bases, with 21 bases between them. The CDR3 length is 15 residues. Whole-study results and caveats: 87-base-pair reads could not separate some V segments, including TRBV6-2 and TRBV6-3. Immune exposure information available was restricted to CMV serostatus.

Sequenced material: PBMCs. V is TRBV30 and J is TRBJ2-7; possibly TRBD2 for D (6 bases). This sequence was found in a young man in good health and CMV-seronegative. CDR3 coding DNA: TGTGCCTGGAGTCCTCAGGTGAGGACGGGGAGGGAGCAGTACTTC. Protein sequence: CAWSPQVRTGREQYF.